This entry is about one T cell receptor beta chain. The ends lost 5 bases at V and 4 bases at J; junction bases unmatched: 11. This CDR3 has 15 residues. Germline V lookup: CDR1 SGDLS, CDR2 YYNGEE. The method was immunoSEQ multiplex PCR; TCRdb's version includes in-frame clones alone and lacks a portion of them. The sample shows some 260,000 clones, around nine tenths of them seen only once. This entry comes from a study of blood T cell repertoires in COVID-19. Sequencing used PBMCs or T cells enriched from blood (not recorded which). The TCR sequence derives from a middle-aged man who had recovered from COVID-19. The rearrangement links TRBV9 to TRBJ2-7; 8 bases match TRBD1. CDR3 region: CASSPGGLIPYEQYF. Here the CDR3 DNA reads TGTGCCAGCAGTCCAGGGGGCCTCATCCCTTACGAGCAGTACTTC.